This T cell receptor (beta chain) is from a study of T cells in Graves' hyperthyroidism and ophthalmopathy. The CDR3 is 13 residues long. CDR1 and CDR2 from the germline V gene are MNHNS and SASEGT. Trimming cost V 3 bases and J 5 bases, with 10 bases left between them. Amplification of TCR beta CDR3 regions was performed using RNA transcripts as template. Primed by the HTBI set, a first-round RT-PCR was run on the TCR CDR3. TCRdb analysed the multiplex PCR reads with MiXCR anew, one entry per CDR3 protein. The sample lists 600,000 to 850,000 distinct CDR3 sequences, roughly 20% seen once, with around 17% in the top ten. The study based diagnoses on clinical symptoms, serum thyroxine and TRAb, thyroid ultrasound and orbital computed tomography. PBMCs came from about 10 ml fresh peripheral blood. This clonotype turned up a few times.

The sample consisted of blood. This TCR was recovered from a woman between 50 and 59 years old with Graves' hyperthyroidism that later progressed to Graves' ophthalmopathy. The rearrangement uses TRBV6-1 and TRBJ2-5; tentative D call: TRBD1 (6 bases). CDR3 loop: CASSENRVETQYF. The CDR3 nucleotides read TGTGCCAGCAGTGAGAACAGGGTGGAGACCCAGTACTTC.